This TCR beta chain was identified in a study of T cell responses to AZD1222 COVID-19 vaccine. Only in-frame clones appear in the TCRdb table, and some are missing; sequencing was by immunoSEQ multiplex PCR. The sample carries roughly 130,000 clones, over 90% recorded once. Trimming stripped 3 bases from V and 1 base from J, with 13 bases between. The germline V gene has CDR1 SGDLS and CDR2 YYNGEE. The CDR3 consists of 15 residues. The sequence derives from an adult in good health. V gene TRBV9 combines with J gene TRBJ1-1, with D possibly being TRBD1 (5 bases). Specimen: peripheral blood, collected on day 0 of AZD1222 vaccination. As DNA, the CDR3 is TGTGCCAGCAGCGAGGGGAGGGTCTGGAACACTGAAGCTTTCTTT. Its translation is CASSEGRVWNTEAFF. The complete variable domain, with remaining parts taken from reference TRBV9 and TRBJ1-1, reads DSGVTQTPKHLITATGQRVTLRCSPRSGDLSVYWYQQSLDQGLQFLIQYYNGEERAKGNILERFSAQQFPDLHSELNLSSLELGDSALYFCASSEGRVWNTEAFFGQGTRLTVV.